The sequence of this T cell receptor (beta chain) was determined in a study of blood T cell repertoires in COVID-19. Whole-study context: The origin of the acute and convalescent COVID-19 samples was the United States, Italy and Spain.

Original processing notes: Amplifying reference gene primers gave estimates of nucleated cell counts. Produced via immunoSEQ multiplex PCR; TCRdb's table is partial and in-frame only. The V and J calls and the clone size are those of that table, but D and trimming were determined from the DNA. The sample holds fewer than 250,000 clones; roughly 85% are singletons and the top ten take 2% to 3%. V gave up 2 bases and J gave up 6 bases; unmatched junction bases: 4. CDR3 size: 16 residues. CDR1 and CDR2 from the germline V gene are LGHNA and YNFKEQ. This clone has more than one count but fewer than ten. V gene TRBV4-2 combines with J gene TRBJ2-2; 12 bases are a match to TRBD2. The TCR was taken from a woman aged 70-85 years with active or convalescent COVID-19. Sequenced: peripheral blood. The CDR3 sequence: CASSQRRLAGAGELFF. CDR3 nucleotide sequence: TGTGCCAGCAGCCAAAGGAGACTAGCGGGGGCCGGGGAGCTGTTTTTT.